This T cell receptor (beta chain) was sequenced in a study of OX40 agonist ivuxolimab in advanced cancers. Sequencing used immunoSEQ multiplex PCR; TCRdb keeps in-frame clones, though not all of them. The sample lists 92,000 or so clones, around 90% occurring once. This receptor was identified in an adult with an advanced solid tumor such as melanoma, head and neck, liver or kidney cancer. The sequencing here drew on CD4+ or CD8+ T cells sorted from blood, taken in a trial of the OX40 agonist ivuxolimab.

CDR3 sequence reads: CASSRNTDTQYF. The CDR3 nucleotides are TGTGCCAGCAGCAGGAACACAGATACGCAGTATTTT. The chain has TRBV9 and TRBJ2-3; D is ambiguous. Germline V gene lookup returns CDR1 SGDLS and CDR2 YYNGEE. The length of the CDR3 is 12 residues. The V gene lost 4 bases and the J gene lost 2 bases, with 5 bases spanning the gap.